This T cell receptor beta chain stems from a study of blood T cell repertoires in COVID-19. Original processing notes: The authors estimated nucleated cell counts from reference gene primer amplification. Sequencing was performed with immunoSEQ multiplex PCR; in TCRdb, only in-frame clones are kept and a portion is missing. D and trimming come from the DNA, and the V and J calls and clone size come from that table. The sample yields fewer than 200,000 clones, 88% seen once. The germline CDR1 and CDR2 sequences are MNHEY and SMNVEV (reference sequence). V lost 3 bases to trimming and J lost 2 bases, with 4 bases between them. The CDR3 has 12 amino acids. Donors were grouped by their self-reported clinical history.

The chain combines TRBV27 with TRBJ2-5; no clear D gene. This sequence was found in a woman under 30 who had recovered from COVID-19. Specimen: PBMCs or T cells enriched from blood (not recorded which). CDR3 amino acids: CASSFNQETQYF. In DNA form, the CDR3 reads TGTGCCAGCAGTTTTAATCAAGAGACCCAGTACTTC.